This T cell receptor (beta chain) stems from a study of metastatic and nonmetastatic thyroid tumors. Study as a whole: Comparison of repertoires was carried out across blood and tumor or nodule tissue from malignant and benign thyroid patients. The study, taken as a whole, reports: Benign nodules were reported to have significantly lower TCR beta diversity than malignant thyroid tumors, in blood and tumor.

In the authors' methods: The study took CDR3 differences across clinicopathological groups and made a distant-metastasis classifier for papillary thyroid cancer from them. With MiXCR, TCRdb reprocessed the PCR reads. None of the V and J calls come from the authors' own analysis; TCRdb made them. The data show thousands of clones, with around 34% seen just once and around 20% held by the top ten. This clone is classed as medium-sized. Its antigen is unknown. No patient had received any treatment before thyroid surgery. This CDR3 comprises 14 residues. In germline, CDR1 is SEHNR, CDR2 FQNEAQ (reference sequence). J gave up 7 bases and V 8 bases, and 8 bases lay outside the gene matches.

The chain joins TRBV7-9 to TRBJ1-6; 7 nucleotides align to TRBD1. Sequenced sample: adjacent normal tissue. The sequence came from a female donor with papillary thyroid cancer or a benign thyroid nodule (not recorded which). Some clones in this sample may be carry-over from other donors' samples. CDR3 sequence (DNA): TGTGCCAGCGAGAGGGGGCCGGGGAATTCACCCCTCCACTTT. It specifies CASERGPGNSPLHF. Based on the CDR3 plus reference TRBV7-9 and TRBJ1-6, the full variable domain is DTGVSQNPRHKITKRGQNVTFRCDPISEHNRLYWYRQTLGQGPEFLTYFQNEAQLEKSRLLSDRFSAERPKGSFSTLEIQRTEQGDSAMYLCASERGPGNSPLHFGNGTRLTVT.